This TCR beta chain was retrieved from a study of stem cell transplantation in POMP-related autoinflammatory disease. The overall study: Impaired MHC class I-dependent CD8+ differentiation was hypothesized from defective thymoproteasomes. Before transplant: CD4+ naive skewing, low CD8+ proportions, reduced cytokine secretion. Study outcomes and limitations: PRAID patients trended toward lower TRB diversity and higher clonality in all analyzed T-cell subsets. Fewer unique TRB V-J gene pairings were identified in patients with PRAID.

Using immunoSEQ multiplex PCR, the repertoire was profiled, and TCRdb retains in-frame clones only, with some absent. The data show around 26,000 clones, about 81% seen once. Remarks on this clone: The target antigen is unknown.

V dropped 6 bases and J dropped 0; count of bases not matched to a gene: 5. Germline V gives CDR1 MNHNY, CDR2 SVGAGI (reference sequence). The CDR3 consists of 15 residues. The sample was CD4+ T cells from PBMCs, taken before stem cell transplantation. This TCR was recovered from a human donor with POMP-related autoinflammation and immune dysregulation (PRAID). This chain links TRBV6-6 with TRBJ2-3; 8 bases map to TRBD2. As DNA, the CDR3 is TGTGCCAGCAGCCAACTAGCGGAGAGCACAGATACGCAGTATTTT. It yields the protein CASSQLAESTDTQYF.